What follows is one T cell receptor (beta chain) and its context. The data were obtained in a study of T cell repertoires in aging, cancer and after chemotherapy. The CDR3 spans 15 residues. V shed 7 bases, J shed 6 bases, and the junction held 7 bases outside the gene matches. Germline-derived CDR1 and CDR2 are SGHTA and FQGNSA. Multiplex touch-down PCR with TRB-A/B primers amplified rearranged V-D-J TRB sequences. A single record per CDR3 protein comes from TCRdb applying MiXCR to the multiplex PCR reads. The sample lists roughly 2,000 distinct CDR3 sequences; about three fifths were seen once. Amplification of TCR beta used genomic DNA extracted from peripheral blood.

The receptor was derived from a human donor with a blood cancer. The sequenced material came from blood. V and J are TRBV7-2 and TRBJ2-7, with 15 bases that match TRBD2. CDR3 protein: CASTRGGLAGGEQYF. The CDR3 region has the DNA TGTGCCAGCACCAGGGGGGGACTAGCGGGAGGCGAGCAGTACTTC.